Listed here are 25 T cell receptor beta chains from one sample, sequenced in a study of blood T cells in healthy people across ages. A second PCR of about 6 to 11 cycles used a sample-barcoded 5' primer and a J-beta primer mix. TCRdb called the 5' RACE reads again in MiXCR, with one record for every CDR3 protein. The sample has some 710,000 distinct CDR3 sequences; roughly 20% are singletons. Sequencing was done on a sample of blood. The receptors were gathered from an older man in good health.

This clonotype came up once. The V and J genes are TRBV7-9 and TRBJ2-1; D remains unclear. Trimming took 4 bases from V and 5 from J, leaving 6 bases between them. Germline CDR1 SEHNR, CDR2 FQNEAQ (reference sequence). The CDR3 is 12 residues long. The CDR3 loop reads CASSSVNNEQFF. In DNA, the CDR3 is TGTGCCAGCAGCTCGGTTAACAATGAGCAGTTCTTC.

The sample holds a few counts of this clonotype. The rearrangement uses TRBV11-2 and TRBJ2-3; 8 positions match TRBD2. The germline V gene has CDR1 SGHAT and CDR2 FQNNGV. J lost 5 bases, V lost 1 base, and 2 bases had no gene match. CDR3 length equals 14 residues. The CDR3 region has the DNA TGTGCCAGCAGCTTAGGAGCGGGGGTAGATACGCAGTATTTT. This gives the protein CASSLGAGVDTQYF.

Remarks on this clonotype: Likely a read error: the CDR3 ends without its conserved phenylalanine or tryptophan. The chain employs TRBV2 and TRBJ2-5; 11 bases line up with TRBD2. CDR1 is SNHLY, CDR2 FYNNEI, per germline. After removal of 4 bases from V and 8 bases from J, the junction contained 9 bases not matched to a gene. CDR3 length equals 15 residues. CDR3 DNA: TGTGCCAGCAGTGCAGAACTAGCGGGGGTAACTACCCAGTACTAC. Encoded protein: CASSAELAGVTTQYY.

J is TRBJ1-6 and V is TRBV12-3 or TRBV12-4; a possible D gene is TRBD1 (6 bases). Deletions cut 4 bases from V and 8 bases from J, with 9 bases between. This CDR3 comprises 13 residues. The CDR3 is CASSYRVDSPLHF. CDR3 in DNA: TGTGCCAGCAGTTACAGGGTCGATTCACCCCTCCACTTT.

This clonotype was picked up many times. This chain joins TRBV12-3 or TRBV12-4 and TRBJ1-4; maybe TRBD1 (5 bases). With 5 bases removed from V and 10 bases from J, the gap between germline ends came to 14 bases. This CDR3 spans 13 amino acids. The CDR3 protein is CASSIFGRGKLFF. CDR3 coding DNA: TGTGCCAGCAGTATCTTTGGGAGGGGAAAACTGTTTTTT.

CDR3 sequence reads: CASSFIAGGRSEQYF. CDR3 in DNA: TGTGCCAGCAGTTTTATAGCGGGGGGGCGTTCCGAGCAGTACTTC. The rearrangement uses TRBV28 and TRBJ2-7; 11 bases fit TRBD2. This CDR3 is built from 15 residues. Germline V gene data show CDR1 as MDHEN and CDR2 as SYDVKM. V lost 3 bases, J lost 6 bases, and 7 bases stayed unmatched. Variable domain in full (rest from reference TRBV28 and TRBJ2-7): DVKVTQSSRYLVKRTGEKVFLECVQDMDHENMFWYRQDPGLGLRLIYFSYDVKMKEKGDIPEGYSVSREKKERFSLILESASTNQTSMYLCASSFIAGGRSEQYFGPGTRLTVT.

On this clonotype itself: The junction departs from germline at one end; a sequencing error may be responsible. The genes are TRBV12-3 or TRBV12-4 and TRBJ2-3; 9 bases are a match to TRBD2. The CDR3 length is 14 residues. In DNA form, the CDR3 reads TGTGCCAGCAGTCTAGCGGGGTGGGTTGGTACGCAGTATTTT. This encodes CASSLAGWVGTQYF.

This clonotype was found a few times. The chain combines TRBV27 with TRBJ1-3; unclear D gene. The V end was cut by 4 bases, the J end by 0 bases, with 7 bases between. This CDR3 is built from 14 residues. Germline CDR1 MNHEY, CDR2 SMNVEV (reference sequence). Written as DNA, the CDR3 is TGTGCCAGCAGTTCTCTGGCCTCTGGAAACACCATATATTTT. As protein: CASSSLASGNTIYF.

V gene TRBV27 combines with J gene TRBJ2-7; D unresolved. The CDR3 extends over 13 amino acids. Between the trimmed V and J ends, which lost 7 bases and 2 bases, there was a span of 12 bases. Germline loops: CDR1 MNHEY, CDR2 SMNVEV (reference sequence). The CDR3 bases are TGTGCCAGCACCTCTCTCACTACCTACGAGCAGTACTTC. Translation: CASTSLTTYEQYF.

This clonotype was counted a few times. The chain carries TRBV20-1 and TRBJ2-6; D is unresolved. Germline V gene data show CDR1 as DFQATT and CDR2 as SNEGSKA (reference sequence). Trimming pared 4 bases from V and 4 bases from J, leaving 11 bases between. The CDR3 covers 14 residues. The CDR3 sequence: CSAKRLTGANVLTF. In DNA, the CDR3 is TGCAGTGCTAAGAGGCTAACCGGGGCCAACGTCCTGACTTTC.

This clonotype was recorded many times. The chain couples TRBV6-6 to TRBJ1-4; D gene unclear. Trimming cost V 7 bases and J 10 bases, with 19 bases left between them. Germline CDR1 and CDR2: MNHNY and SVGAGI (reference sequence). This CDR3 region has 14 residues. CDR3 DNA sequence: TGTGCCAGCATGCGGGCGGATTCTTCAGGAAAACTGTTTTTT. This encodes CASMRADSSGKLFF.

This clonotype was detected a few times. The chain recombines TRBV14 with TRBJ2-7; 8 bases are shared with TRBD1. The germline V gene has CDR1 SGHDN and CDR2 FVKESK. The CDR3 sequence is 16 residues long. Trimming removed 5 bases from V and 3 bases from J; junction bases left unmatched: 12. The CDR3: CASSYGRQGADYEQYF. CDR3 nucleotides: TGTGCCAGCAGCTACGGACGGCAGGGGGCTGACTACGAGCAGTACTTC.

The genes are TRBV6-2 or TRBV6-3 and TRBJ2-3, with 7 positions matching TRBD2. CDR1 is MNHEY and CDR2 is SVGEGT in the germline V gene. The trim removed 10 bases at V and 1 base at J, leaving 8 bases unmatched. This CDR3 is built from 14 residues. CDR3 residues: CATSGPRGTDTQYF. CDR3 coding DNA: TGTGCCACTAGCGGCCCTAGGGGCACAGATACGCAGTATTTT.

This clonotype was found a few times. This sequence joins TRBV12-3 or TRBV12-4 and TRBJ2-1; 12 bases agree with TRBD2. V lost 1 base, J lost 9 bases, and 4 bases stayed unmatched. There are 15 residues in the CDR3. Here the CDR3 DNA reads TGTGCCAGCAGTTTAGGCCTAGCGGGGGGGTTTGAGCAGTTCTTC. Protein sequence: CASSLGLAGGFEQFF.

The V call is TRBV20-1, the J call TRBJ2-5; maybe TRBD1 (6 bases). With 3 bases removed from V and 2 bases from J, the gap between germline ends came to 13 bases. Germline CDR1 and CDR2: DFQATT and SNEGSKA (reference sequence). This CDR3 comprises 14 residues. The CDR3 loop is CSARETGIQETQYF. DNA for the CDR3: TGCAGTGCTAGGGAGACAGGCATACAAGAGACCCAGTACTTC.

Note on this clonotype: One end of the junction is discordant with germline, which a read error may explain. The chain is built from TRBV18 and TRBJ2-1; D is ambiguous. With the DNA end fitting TRBJ2-7 better, the J assignment may be wrong. Per germline, CDR1 KGHSH and CDR2 LQKENI. The CDR3 covers 12 residues. The CDR3 bases are TGTGCCAGCTCACCATCCTCCCACGAGCAGTACTTC. Translating it yields CASSPSSHEQYF.

This clonotype was counted only a few times. The CDR3 protein is CASSLGDYLSYEQYF. Here the CDR3 DNA reads TGCGCCAGCAGCTTGGGGGACTACCTCTCCTACGAGCAGTACTTC. V is TRBV5-1 and J is TRBJ2-7; 7 nucleotides agree with TRBD2. The germline CDR1 and CDR2 sequences are SGHRS and YFSETQ. The CDR3 sequence is 15 residues long. J was trimmed by 0 bases and V by 0 bases; bases with no gene match: 3.

This clonotype occurred a few times. The CDR3 coding sequence is TGTGCCAGCAGCTTAGGGGGTCCCGGGACAGGCTCCACTGAAGCTTTCTTT. Residues: CASSLGGPGTGSTEAFF. The rearrangement joins TRBV13 to TRBJ1-1; TRBD1 matches at 8 bases. This CDR3 has 17 amino acids. Per the germline V gene, CDR1 is PRHDT and CDR2 is FYEKMQ (reference sequence). The V and J ends lost 0 bases and 4 bases, in that order; junction bases with no gene match: 10. Full variable domain (missing parts from reference TRBV13 and TRBJ1-1): AAGVIQSPRHLIKEKRETATLKCYPIPRHDTVYWYQQGPGQDPQFLISFYEKMQSDKGSIPDRFSAQQFSDYHSELNMSSLELGDSALYFCASSLGGPGTGSTEAFFGQGTRLTVV.

The gene calls are TRBV5-1 and TRBJ1-4; 7 positions match TRBD1. V was pared by 7 bases and J by 6 bases, with 12 bases of the junction left unmatched. The CDR3 length is 15 residues. CDR1 and CDR2 (germline): SGHRS, YFSETQ. Here the CDR3 DNA reads TGCGCCAGCGACCGCGGGGGACAGAGAGATGAAAAACTGTTTTTT. It yields the protein CASDRGGQRDEKLFF.

This clonotype was seen at least ten times. The chain is built from TRBV7-2 and TRBJ1-3, with TRBD1 matching 9 bases. CDR3 length: 17 amino acids. Germline trimming cut 5 bases from V and 2 bases from J; bases unmatched to any gene: 10. Per germline, CDR1 SGHTA and CDR2 FQGNSA. CDR3 amino acids: CASSPPGQGIAGNTIYF. The CDR3 nucleotides read TGTGCCAGCAGCCCCCCGGGACAGGGTATCGCTGGAAACACCATATATTTT. Complete variable domain (other parts from reference TRBV7-2 and TRBJ1-3): GAGVSQSPSNKVTEKGKDVELRCDPISGHTALYWYRQSLGQGLEFLIYFQGNSAPDKSGLPSDRFSAERTGGSVSTLTIQRTQQEDSAVYLCASSPPGQGIAGNTIYFGEGSWLTVV.

This clonotype occurred a few times. The V call is TRBV5-1, the J call TRBJ2-1, with D unresolved. This CDR3 is 16 amino acids long. Trimming pared 0 bases from V and 0 bases from J, leaving 10 bases between. Germline V gene sequence: CDR1 SGHRS, CDR2 YFSETQ. DNA of the CDR3: TGCGCCAGCAGCTTGGATGTCTCAAGCTCCTACAATGAGCAGTTCTTC. Amino acids: CASSLDVSSSYNEQFF.

The rearrangement joins TRBV29-1 to TRBJ2-7, with D unresolved. Looked up from germline, CDR1 is SQVTM and CDR2 is ANQGSEA. Trimming took 4 bases from V and 2 from J, leaving 15 bases between them. There are 14 residues in the CDR3. CDR3 in amino acids: CSVVLELIPYEQYF. The CDR3 region has the DNA TGCAGCGTTGTTTTGGAACTCATACCCTACGAGCAGTACTTC.

This clonotype was seen only a few times. The chain joins TRBV28 to TRBJ1-2; TRBD1 matches at 8 bases. The CDR3 is 14 residues long. Germline V gene lookup returns CDR1 MDHEN and CDR2 SYDVKM. The ends lost 6 bases at V and 7 bases at J; junction bases unmatched: 10. CDR3 region: CASSRWTGTAGYTF. The CDR3 coding sequence is TGTGCCAGCAGCCGATGGACAGGGACGGCTGGCTACACCTTC.

This clonotype appeared a few times. The chain links TRBV19 to TRBJ1-3, with a possible D match to TRBD1 (5 bases). This CDR3 contains 15 residues. CDR1 and CDR2 (germline): LNHDA, SQIVND (reference sequence). V was shortened by 3 bases and J by 2 bases, with 11 bases between the two germline ends. CDR3 sequence reads: CASSISGTAGNTIYF. The DNA of the CDR3 is TGTGCCAGTAGTATCTCCGGGACGGCTGGAAACACCATATATTTT. Variable domain in full (rest from reference TRBV19 and TRBJ1-3): DGGITQSPKYLFRKEGQNVTLSCEQNLNHDAMYWYRQDPGQGLRLIYYSQIVNDFQKGDIAEGYSVSREKKESFPLTVTSAQKNPTAFYLCASSISGTAGNTIYFGEGSWLTVV.

This clonotype has only a few counts. The chain joins TRBV24-1 to TRBJ2-7, with D tentatively TRBD2 (5 bases). CDR3 length equals 11 residues. V lost 6 bases and J lost 3, with 5 bases in between. Germline assignment: CDR1 KGHDR and CDR2 SFDVKD. CDR3 coding DNA: TGTGCCACCAGTCGGGACTACGAGCAGTACGTC. It codes for CATSRDYEQYV.